This TCR beta chain was identified in a study of T cell responses to AZD1222 COVID-19 vaccine. V was pared by 0 bases and J by 9 bases, with 20 bases between. CDR1 and CDR2 from the germline V gene are MNHNS and SASEGT. CDR3 length: 16 amino acids. The repertoire was sequenced with immunoSEQ multiplex PCR; TCRdb's copy has only in-frame clones and lacks some. The data hold 140,000 to 150,000 clones, with about 93% observed a single time. This clone was detected once. The V and J genes are TRBV6-1 and TRBJ2-5, with a weak D call TRBD2 (5 bases). The sequence was obtained from an adult in good health. Sequencing was performed on peripheral blood, taken on day 0 of AZD1222 vaccination. The CDR3 DNA reads TGTGCCAGCAGTGAAGCGCTGGGGTCCCCTGGAGGCCCCCAGTACTTC. Residues: CASSEALGSPGGPQYF.